This T cell receptor (beta chain) was identified in a study of shared clonotypes between healthy human individuals. V lost 5 bases, J lost 2 bases, and 5 bases stayed unmatched. The CDR3 extends over 14 amino acids. Germline values: CDR1 SGHVS, CDR2 FQNEAQ. Deep level was the assay's run setting. Each subset's genomic DNA was split evenly across several immunoSEQ plates. Authors' processing steps: Filtering differed for immunoSEQ, which gave only junction sequences without quality scores. Produced via immunoSEQ multiplex PCR; TCRdb's table is partial and in-frame only. For V, J and clone size, that table is used; D and trimming come from the DNA. The table includes fewer than 1.6 million clones, around 98.5% detected once.

The sequencing input was naive CD4+ T cells sorted from blood. Subset meaning: CD45RA+ positively selected. V gene TRBV7-8 combines with J gene TRBJ2-7; TRBD1 matches at 8 bases. This TCR derives from a man aged 25 to 40 in good health. The CDR3, as DNA: TGTGCCAGCAGCCCGGACAGGGTTCCCTACGAGCAGTACTTC. The encoded protein is CASSPDRVPYEQYF.